The clone carrying this T cell receptor beta chain appeared a few times. As yet, its antigen is unknown. CDR1 is LGHNA and CDR2 is YNFKEQ in the germline V gene. This CDR3 comprises 15 residues. Trimming took 0 bases from V and 7 from J, leaving 15 bases between them. The sample belongs to a study of cytomegalovirus exposure and HLA in healthy donors. Primers: 60 Vbeta forward and 13 Jbeta reverse. In the study's own analysis: In a later analysis, of around 80 million unique beta chains, about 11 million appeared in at least two donors. Profiling relied on immunoSEQ multiplex PCR, and the TCRdb table lists in-frame clones only, not all of them. The V and J calls and clone size come from that table; D and trimming were worked out from the DNA. The repertoire holds tens of thousands of clones, with roughly 63% as singletons. Study outcomes and limitations: The study put 150 to 200 TCR beta chains on its list as cytomegalovirus-associated.

Sequencing was carried out using PBMCs. This receptor was obtained from a man aged 45-65 years in good health and CMV-seronegative. The rearrangement uses TRBV4-2 and TRBJ1-2; tentative D call: TRBD1 (5 bases). CDR3: CASSQEAGLGGGYTF. The CDR3 region has the DNA TGTGCCAGCAGCCAAGAGGCGGGACTGGGAGGTGGCTACACCTTC.